A single sample gave rise to the 10 T cell receptor beta chains below, sequenced in a study of T cells in Graves' hyperthyroidism and ophthalmopathy. Regions amplified from RNA transcripts were the TCR beta CDR3 regions. Carried out on the TCR CDR3, a first-round RT-PCR used the HTBI primer set. TCRdb called the multiplex PCR reads again in MiXCR, with one record for every CDR3 protein. The sample lists roughly 650,000 distinct CDR3 sequences, 15% to 20% occurring once. The sequenced material came from blood. These receptors were collected from a woman aged 40 to 55 with Graves' ophthalmopathy.

The chain employs TRBV4-2 and TRBJ2-3; D possibly matches TRBD1 or TRBD2 (6 bases each). CDR3 length: 15 residues. Germline CDR1 and CDR2: LGHNA and YNFKEQ. V was trimmed by 2 bases and J by 3 bases, leaving 12 bases between them. The DNA for the CDR3 is TGTGCCAGCAGCCAAAACGAAGGGGGGACAGATACGCAGTATTTT. Translation gives CASSQNEGGTDTQYF.

This clonotype has a count of ten or more. This sequence joins TRBV5-1 and TRBJ2-2, with D uncertain. Trimming shortened V by 4 bases and J by 7 bases, and 14 bases separated the two germline ends. The CDR3 contains 14 residues. Germline CDR1 is SGHRS and CDR2 is YFSETQ. CDR3 region: CASSPPTAGGELFF. CDR3 nucleotides: TGCGCCAGCAGCCCCCCCACGGCCGGCGGGGAGCTGTTTTTT.

This clonotype was picked up many times. The chain has TRBV20-1 and TRBJ2-7; TRBD2 matches at 8 bases. The germline CDR1 and CDR2 sequences are DFQATT and SNEGSKA (reference sequence). The junction had 3 bases not matched to a gene; V was cut back by 2 bases and J by 0 bases. The CDR3 runs 14 residues. CDR3 sequence reads: CSARLLAASYEQYF. Here the CDR3 DNA reads TGCAGTGCTAGACTACTAGCGGCCTCCTACGAGCAGTACTTC.

Ten or more counts support this clonotype. This chain uses TRBV5-1 with TRBJ2-2; no clear D. Deletions cut 5 bases from V and 7 bases from J, with 12 bases between. This CDR3 spans 13 amino acids. CDR1 and CDR2 (germline): SGHRS, YFSETQ. This CDR3 is CASSSITVGELFF. In nucleotides, the CDR3 is TGCGCCAGCAGTTCTATAACAGTCGGGGAGCTGTTTTTT.

This clonotype was recorded at least ten times. The chain recombines TRBV28 with TRBJ1-1; D is uncertain. The CDR3 is 13 residues long. V lost 6 bases and J lost 1, with 9 bases in between. Per germline, CDR1 MDHEN and CDR2 SYDVKM. CDR3 coding DNA: TGTGCCAGCAGCTTAATAGGGAACACTGAAGCTTTCTTT. It is translated as CASSLIGNTEAFF.

This clonotype occurred a few times. This chain uses TRBV27 with TRBJ1-6; D is unresolved. V was trimmed by 5 bases and J by 10 bases, leaving 15 bases between them. Looked up from germline, CDR1 is MNHEY and CDR2 is SMNVEV (reference sequence). The CDR3 contains 14 residues. The CDR3 protein is CASSVARILSPLHF. DNA of the CDR3: TGTGCCAGCAGTGTTGCCAGGATTTTATCACCCCTCCACTTT.

The genes are TRBV5-1 and TRBJ1-2; 10 bases are a match to TRBD1. The V gene's germline CDR1 is SGHRS and CDR2 YFSETQ. The CDR3 covers 15 residues. V trimming: 2 bases; J trimming: 6 bases; junction bases outside the gene matches: 7. The CDR3, as DNA: TGCGCCAGCAGCTTACCCGGGACAGGGGCGGATGGCTACACCTTC. Its protein product is CASSLPGTGADGYTF.

The V call is TRBV10-3, the J call TRBJ2-2; 9 bases map to TRBD2. Germline V lookup: CDR1 ENHRY, CDR2 SYGVKD. V lost 5 bases and J lost 5; bases outside the gene matches: 12. There are 17 residues in the CDR3. CDR3 sequence (DNA): TGTGCCATCAGTACCAGCGGGGGGCTGGAACTAACCGGGGAGCTGTTTTTT. Amino acids: CAISTSGGLELTGELFF.

This chain's CDR3 is CAISESSYSNQPQHF. In DNA form, the CDR3 reads TGTGCCATCAGTGAGTCTAGTTATAGCAATCAGCCCCAGCATTTT. The chain has TRBV10-3 and TRBJ1-5; the D is unclear. V was pared by 0 bases and J by 0 bases, with 6 bases between. Germline-derived CDR1 and CDR2 are ENHRY and SYGVKD. The CDR3 is 15 residues long.

In its sample, this clonotype was seen a few times. The V and J genes are TRBV12-3 or TRBV12-4 and TRBJ1-1, with TRBD1 as a possible D gene (5 bases). The V gene lost 3 bases and the J gene lost 6 bases, with 11 bases spanning the gap. There are 13 residues in the CDR3. The CDR3 bases are TGTGCCAGCAGTTTCTATCGGGGGTCTGAAGCTTTCTTT. Its protein product is CASSFYRGSEAFF.